The next 14 T cell receptor beta chains were all read from a single sample in a study of blood T cell repertoires in COVID-19. Using immunoSEQ multiplex PCR, the repertoire was profiled, and TCRdb retains in-frame clones only, with some absent. The profile shows hundreds of thousands of clones, 75% to 85% of them singletons. Sample: peripheral blood. These receptors were obtained from a human donor in a cohort sampled during active COVID-19.

The chain joins TRBV24-1 to TRBJ2-3; TRBD1 might be the D (6 bases). Germline V gene sequence: CDR1 KGHDR, CDR2 SFDVKD. The CDR3 has 15 residues. Trimming shortened V by 3 bases and J by 5 bases, and 14 bases separated the two germline ends. CDR3 nucleotides: TGTGCCACCAGTGATATACAGGGAGTCGGAGATACGCAGTATTTT. As protein: CATSDIQGVGDTQYF.

The rearrangement joins TRBV27 to TRBJ1-5; TRBD1 might be the D (5 bases). Per germline, CDR1 MNHEY and CDR2 SMNVEV (reference sequence). This CDR3 comprises 14 residues. V lost 2 bases, J lost 5 bases, and 10 bases lay in between. The CDR3: CASSLQGMDQPQHF. The DNA for the CDR3 is TGTGCCAGCAGTTTACAGGGTATGGATCAGCCCCAGCATTTT.

This chain uses TRBV3-1 (or the pseudogene TRBV3-2) with TRBJ1-2; 7 bases are a match to TRBD1. The CDR3 has 14 residues. Germline lookup yields CDR1 LGHDT and CDR2 YNNKEL (reference sequence). The V gene end was trimmed by 1 base and the J gene end by 8 bases; junction bases not matched to a gene: 7. The CDR3 coding sequence is TGTGCCAGCAGCCAAGGAACAGACAGGGTCGGCTACACCTTC. Translation: CASSQGTDRVGYTF.

The V call is TRBV11-3, the J call TRBJ1-1, with 7 bases that match TRBD1. The CDR3 sequence is 13 residues long. Germline CDR1 and CDR2: SGHNT and YENEEA. Trimming at V came to 5 bases and at J to 7 bases, leaving 7 bases not matched to a gene. The CDR3 loop reads CASSKGTASEAFF. The CDR3 coding sequence is TGTGCCAGCAGCAAAGGGACAGCCAGTGAAGCTTTCTTT.

This chain joins TRBV28 and TRBJ2-7, with 7 bases aligning to TRBD1. Germline loops: CDR1 MDHEN, CDR2 SYDVKM. This CDR3 comprises 14 residues. V trimming: 2 bases; J trimming: 7 bases; junction bases outside the gene matches: 8. In DNA form, the CDR3 reads TGTGCCAGCAGTTTAAGGGGGCGTTCGAGGGAGCAGTACTTC. Protein: CASSLRGRSREQYF.

This sequence joins TRBV10-2 and TRBJ2-3, with D uncertain. Germline CDR1 and CDR2: WSHSY and SAAADI. This CDR3 has 13 amino acids. V lost 3 bases, J lost 4 bases, and 8 bases lay in between. This CDR3 is CASSDYRADTQYF. The CDR3, as DNA: TGCGCCAGCAGTGATTACCGGGCAGATACGCAGTATTTT.

The chain carries TRBV30 and TRBJ1-3; tentatively, D is TRBD1 (5 bases). The V gene's germline CDR1 is GTSNPN and CDR2 SVGIG (reference sequence). The CDR3 length is 15 residues. V gave up 0 bases and J gave up 1 base, with 10 bases separating them. The CDR3 here is CAWSVQAISGNTIYF. In nucleotides, the CDR3 is TGTGCCTGGAGTGTACAGGCGATATCTGGAAACACCATATATTTT.

The chain joins TRBV4-1 to TRBJ1-3; D is perhaps TRBD1 (5 bases). V lost 0 bases and J lost 7, with 13 bases in between. The CDR3 is 15 amino acids. Germline CDR1 reads MGHRA; CDR2 reads YSYEKL. For the CDR3, the DNA is TGCGCCAGCAGCCAAGACGGCGGGGGTGGGAACACCATATATTTT. It specifies CASSQDGGGGNTIYF.

CDR3 protein: CASSFADYYGYTF. For the CDR3, the DNA is TGTGCCAGCAGCTTTGCGGACTACTATGGCTACACCTTC. The chain combines TRBV7-8 with TRBJ1-2, with D hard to call. CDR1 and CDR2 from the germline V gene are SGHVS and FQNEAQ. This CDR3 is 13 amino acids long. Trimming removed 3 bases at V and 3 bases at J, with 8 bases between.

The chain has TRBV13 and TRBJ1-1, with a tentative D call TRBD1 (5 bases). The length of the CDR3 is 18 residues. The V gene's germline CDR1 is PRHDT and CDR2 FYEKMQ (reference sequence). V dropped 2 bases and J dropped 1 base, with 20 bases sitting between them. The CDR3 region has the DNA TGTGCCAGCAGCTTAAAACGGCGGGACCTTAGGAGGAACACTGAAGCTTTCTTT. It codes for CASSLKRRDLRRNTEAFF.

This chain joins TRBV5-6 and TRBJ2-2, with 9 nucleotides matching TRBD1. Germline trimming cut 6 bases from V and 0 bases from J; bases unmatched to any gene: 6. The CDR3 is 16 residues long. CDR1 is SGHDT, CDR2 YYEEEE, per germline. CDR3 bases: TGTGCCAGCATACTAAACAGGGGGCCGAACACCGGGGAGCTGTTTTTT. It translates to CASILNRGPNTGELFF.

The rearrangement uses TRBV5-1 and TRBJ2-7; the match to TRBD1 covers 7 bases. Germline V gene data show CDR1 as SGHRS and CDR2 as YFSETQ. CDR3 size: 14 residues. V shed 2 bases and J 3 bases; nucleotides not matched to a gene: 5. The CDR3 region is CASSFTGTDYEQYF. CDR3 bases: TGCGCCAGCAGCTTTACCGGGACAGACTACGAGCAGTACTTC.

The chain uses TRBV6-6 and TRBJ2-7; 11 bases match TRBD1. The CDR3 length is 16 residues. The trim removed 2 bases at V and 1 base at J, leaving 4 bases unmatched. Germline V gives CDR1 MNHNY, CDR2 SVGAGI (reference sequence). CDR3 in DNA: TGTGCCAGCAGTTACGGAGGGACAGGGGGATCCTACGAGCAGTACTTC. Translating gives CASSYGGTGGSYEQYF.

This sequence joins TRBV27 and TRBJ2-7; the match to TRBD1 covers 8 bases. Germline CDR1 MNHEY, CDR2 SMNVEV (reference sequence). This CDR3 is built from 16 residues. V was clipped by 2 bases and J by 0 bases; unmatched bases: 6. The CDR3 bases are TGTGCCAGCAGTTTAGGGGGACAGGTGAGCTCCTACGAGCAGTACTTC. It is translated as CASSLGGQVSSYEQYF.